This T cell receptor (beta chain) was recorded in a study of blood T cell repertoires in COVID-19. This clone was found a few times. How the authors handled the data: Amplifying reference gene primers gave estimates of nucleated cell counts. The table came from immunoSEQ multiplex PCR; TCRdb's copy has only in-frame clones and leaves some out. Clonal size and the V and J genes are those of that table, whereas D and trimming came from the DNA. The table records about 46,000 clones, 70% to 90% of them present only once. Sequenced input: peripheral blood. The source is a woman older than 75 with COVID-19, enrolled during active disease.

The CDR3 bases are TGTGCCAGCAGTGAAACGGAATTAGGGGGTTACGAGCAGTACTTC. This sequence encodes CASSETELGGYEQYF. The V call is TRBV2, the J call TRBJ2-7; possible D gene TRBD1, 6 bases. CDR1 and CDR2 from the germline V gene are SNHLY and FYNNEI. V was pared by 2 bases and J by 4 bases, with 15 bases between. The CDR3 contains 15 residues.